Each of the 26 T cell receptor beta chains below was sequenced from the same sample in a study of cytomegalovirus exposure and HLA in healthy donors. In the PCR, 60 Vbeta and 13 Jbeta primers were used. Repertoires were generated with immunoSEQ multiplex PCR, while TCRdb's copy carries only in-frame clones and drops some. This sample yields about 200,000 clones, of which 82% are seen a single time; roughly 0.098% belongs to the top ten. Sample: PBMCs. These receptors originate from a boy aged 2 to 9 in good health and CMV-seronegative.

This clone came up a few times. The rearrangement uses TRBV6-5 and TRBJ1-5; possible D gene TRBD1, 6 bases. The V gene lost 0 bases and the J gene lost 2 bases, with 8 bases spanning the gap. This CDR3 is 15 amino acids long. CDR1 and CDR2 from the germline V gene are MNHEY and SVGAGI. CDR3: CASSYSGAGNQPQHF. The CDR3 DNA is TGTGCCAGCAGTTACTCGGGGGCGGGCAATCAGCCCCAGCATTTT.

The chain combines TRBV4-1 with TRBJ2-5; 9 bases are a match to TRBD2. J gave up 5 bases and V 4 bases, and 2 bases lay outside the gene matches. There are 13 residues in the CDR3. CDR1 and CDR2 (germline): MGHRA, YSYEKL. CDR3 loop: CASSLGLAETQYF. The CDR3 DNA is TGCGCCAGCAGCCTGGGACTAGCCGAGACCCAGTACTTC.

V usage is TRBV5-5 and J usage is TRBJ1-4; perhaps TRBD1 as D (6 bases). The CDR3 loop spans 14 amino acids. Germline V lookup: CDR1 SGHKS, CDR2 YYEKEE (reference sequence). The ends were cut back, 3 bases at V and 0 bases at J, with 6 bases in the middle. Here the CDR3 DNA reads TGTGCCAGCAGCTGGACAGCAACTAATGAAAAACTGTTTTTT. Protein product: CASSWTATNEKLFF.

The rearrangement links TRBV5-1 to TRBJ1-2; 7 nucleotides agree with TRBD1. CDR3 length: 14 amino acids. Unmatched junction bases numbered 6, after V lost 0 bases and J lost 7 bases. CDR1 is SGHRS, CDR2 YFSETQ, per germline. CDR3 region: CASSLVGQGGGYTF. CDR3 in DNA: TGCGCCAGCAGCTTGGTCGGCCAGGGGGGTGGCTACACCTTC. Complete variable domain (other parts from reference TRBV5-1 and TRBJ1-2): KAGVTQTPRYLIKTRGQQVTLSCSPISGHRSVSWYQQTPGQGLQFLFEYFSETQRNKGNFPGRFSGRQFSNSRSEMNVSTLELGDSALYLCASSLVGQGGGYTFGSGTRLTVV.

The chain carries TRBV28 and TRBJ1-2; TRBD1 matches 7 bases. The germline CDR1 and CDR2 sequences are MDHEN and SYDVKM. This CDR3 comprises 14 residues. The J segment lost 4 bases and the V segment lost 6 bases, leaving 8 bases of the junction unmatched. CDR3 bases: TGTGCCAGCAGCCCGACGACAGGGCTCTATGGCTACACCTTC. Translating it yields CASSPTTGLYGYTF.

J is TRBJ2-1 and V is TRBV7-9, with D perhaps matching TRBD1 (6 bases). CDR1 and CDR2 from the germline V gene are SEHNR and FQNEAQ (reference sequence). Trimming cost V 5 bases and J 5 bases, with 19 bases left between them. The CDR3 is 16 amino acids. The CDR3 DNA follows: TGTGCCAGCAGCGCCCCCAGGGGTAACCTAGACAATGAGCAGTTCTTC. Protein sequence: CASSAPRGNLDNEQFF.

CDR3 nucleotides: TGTGCCAGCAGCTTAATCAGCTCTGGAAACACCATATATTTT. Translating gives CASSLISSGNTIYF. The V call is TRBV11-2, the J call TRBJ1-3; D is ambiguous. CDR3 length equals 14 residues. V was trimmed by 2 bases and J by 0 bases, leaving 5 bases between them. Germline V gene data show CDR1 as SGHAT and CDR2 as FQNNGV. The full variable domain, completed using reference TRBV11-2 and TRBJ1-3, is EAGVAQSPRYKIIEKRQSVAFWCNPISGHATLYWYQQILGQGPKLLIQFQNNGVVDDSQLPKDRFSAERLKGVDSTLKIQPAKLEDSAVYLCASSLISSGNTIYFGEGSWLTVV.

Regarding this clone: An end of the junction differs from the germline gene, which may be a read error. CDR3 sequence: CAGRLGGARQPQHF. DNA of the CDR3: TGTGCCGGCAGGTTGGGGGGGGCACGACAGCCCCAGCATTTT. The chain couples TRBV27 to TRBJ1-5; possible D gene TRBD1, 6 bases. The CDR3 contains 14 residues. Germline V lookup: CDR1 MNHEY, CDR2 SMNVEV (reference sequence).

This sequence joins TRBV5-1 and TRBJ2-5; 8 bases are shared with TRBD1. Gene TRBJ2-7 matches the end of the DNA better, so the J call may be wrong. The V gene's germline CDR1 is SGHRS and CDR2 YFSETQ. The CDR3 is 17 residues long. This CDR3 reads CASSLQVGTGGSYEQYF. The CDR3 DNA is TGCGCCAGCAGCCTACAAGTCGGGACAGGCGGATCCTACGAGCAGTACTTC.

The rearrangement uses TRBV9 and TRBJ2-5; tentatively, D is TRBD2 (5 bases). The CDR3 is 15 amino acids. Trimming took 4 bases from V and 5 from J, leaving 18 bases between them. The germline V gene has CDR1 SGDLS and CDR2 YYNGEE. Here the CDR3 DNA reads TGTGCCAGCAGCCCCTCTCTTTCGGAGGCGGAGACCCAGTACTTC. Its translation: CASSPSLSEAETQYF.

The chain uses TRBV4-2 and TRBJ1-4, with D uncertain. This CDR3 comprises 15 residues. With 4 bases removed from V and 1 base from J, the gap between germline ends came to 10 bases. Germline V lookup: CDR1 LGHNA, CDR2 YNFKEQ. The CDR3 sequence: CASSLTEVTNEKLFF. CDR3 DNA: TGTGCCAGCAGCCTAACAGAAGTAACTAATGAAAAACTGTTTTTT.

The CDR3 DNA reads as TGTGCCAGCAGCCAAGATATCGGAAACACCATATATTTT. It is translated as CASSQDIGNTIYF. The rearrangement uses TRBV4-2 and TRBJ1-3; D unresolved. The CDR3 contains 13 residues. Germline V gives CDR1 LGHNA, CDR2 YNFKEQ. V was cut by 0 bases and J by 4 bases, with 4 bases left in between.

Written as DNA, the CDR3 is TGTGCCAGCAGTTACTCGCCCAGGGGTAATCAGCCCCAGCATTTT. Its protein is CASSYSPRGNQPQHF. The chain uses TRBV6-5 and TRBJ1-5; the D gene is possibly TRBD1 (6 bases). Germline V gene lookup returns CDR1 MNHEY and CDR2 SVGAGI. The V end was cut by 0 bases, the J end by 4 bases, with 10 bases between. The CDR3 extends over 15 amino acids.

The genes are TRBV30 and TRBJ1-6; D may be TRBD1 (6 bases). The germline V and J ends were trimmed by 3 bases and 8 bases, with 11 bases remaining between them. CDR1 and CDR2 (germline): GTSNPN, SVGIG (reference sequence). The CDR3 extends over 13 amino acids. The CDR3 coding sequence is TGTGCCTGGAGGTGGGACAACTATTCACCCCTCCACTTT. It specifies CAWRWDNYSPLHF.

A word on this clone: An end of the junction differs from the germline gene, which may be a read error. The J gene is TRBJ1-5, the V gene TRBV4-3; D ambiguous. The CDR3 covers 13 residues. Germline CDR1 and CDR2: LGHNA and YSLEER. CDR3 amino acids: CAISTWPNQPQHF. The DNA of the CDR3 is TGCGCCATCAGCACCTGGCCAAATCAGCCCCAGCATTTT.

The chain combines TRBV2 with TRBJ2-7, with 8 positions matching TRBD2. Germline trimming cut 4 bases from V and 5 bases from J; bases unmatched to any gene: 7. The CDR3 has 14 amino acids. From germline, CDR1 is SNHLY and CDR2 FYNNEI. CDR3: CASSGRGGVHEQYF. DNA for the CDR3: TGTGCCAGCAGTGGTCGGGGGGGGGTCCACGAGCAGTACTTC.

The rearrangement uses TRBV9 and TRBJ2-1; TRBD2 agrees at 12 bases. The CDR3 length is 15 residues. Germline assignment: CDR1 SGDLS and CDR2 YYNGEE. V lost 6 bases, J lost 7 bases, and 8 bases stayed unmatched. The CDR3 reads CASTPSLAGGNEQFF. The CDR3 DNA sequence: TGTGCCAGCACCCCGTCCCTAGCGGGGGGGAATGAGCAGTTCTTC.

The chain carries TRBV19 and TRBJ1-5; TRBD1 agrees at 9 bases. Germline V gene data show CDR1 as LNHDA and CDR2 as SQIVND (reference sequence). The CDR3 is 16 residues long. V lost 5 bases, J lost 1 base, and 6 bases stayed unmatched. The CDR3 nucleotides read TGTGCCAGTAGTCCACCCGGGACAGGGAGCAATCAGCCCCAGCATTTT. Amino acid sequence: CASSPPGTGSNQPQHF.

V and J are TRBV7-2 and TRBJ1-3, with D perhaps TRBD1 (6 bases). This CDR3 is built from 14 residues. Trimming cost V 6 bases and J 0 bases, with 9 bases left between them. Looked up from germline, CDR1 is SGHTA and CDR2 is FQGNSA. This chain's CDR3 is CASRTGGSGNTIYF. CDR3 DNA sequence: TGTGCCAGCAGGACAGGTGGCTCTGGAAACACCATATATTTT. Using reference TRBV7-2 and TRBJ1-3 for the parts outside the CDR3, the full variable domain is GAGVSQSPSNKVTEKGKDVELRCDPISGHTALYWYRQSLGQGLEFLIYFQGNSAPDKSGLPSDRFSAERTGGSVSTLTIQRTQQEDSAVYLCASRTGGSGNTIYFGEGSWLTVV.

The CDR3 reads CASSPGTSGDTQYF. CDR3 coding DNA: TGTGCCAGCTCACCCGGGACTAGCGGAGATACGCAGTATTTT. The rearrangement links TRBV18 to TRBJ2-3; 11 bases align to TRBD2. Germline V gives CDR1 KGHSH, CDR2 LQKENI. The length of the CDR3 is 14 residues. The V and J ends lost 3 bases and 5 bases, in that order; junction bases with no gene match: 1. The variable domain in full, with the rest retrieved from reference TRBV18 and TRBJ2-3, is NAGVMQNPRHLVRRRGQEARLRCSPMKGHSHVYWYRQLPEEGLKFMVYLQKENIIDESGMPKERFSAEFPKEGPSILRIQQVVRGDSAAYFCASSPGTSGDTQYFGPGTRLTVL.

The chain carries TRBV14 and TRBJ2-1; 10 bases match TRBD2. V lost 3 bases to trimming and J lost 7 bases; unmatched junction nucleotides: 18. The CDR3 has 19 residues. Germline-derived CDR1 and CDR2 are SGHDN and FVKESK. CDR3 sequence (DNA): TGTGCCAGCAGCCATAGCCCCTACGGAGCGGGGGGGGGTTGGAATGAGCAGTTCTTC. Translating it yields CASSHSPYGAGGGWNEQFF.

The chain carries TRBV15 and TRBJ2-7; 8 nucleotides align to TRBD1. The germline V gene encodes CDR1 LNHNV and CDR2 YYDKDF (reference sequence). The V gene end was trimmed by 4 bases and the J gene end by 0 bases; junction bases not matched to a gene: 5. CDR3 length: 15 amino acids. The CDR3 DNA is TGTGCCACCAGCATAGGGACAGGCCGCTCCTACGAGCAGTACTTC. Encoded protein: CATSIGTGRSYEQYF.

This clone was counted once. The rearrangement links TRBV5-1 to TRBJ1-2; D is possibly TRBD1 (5 bases). CDR3 size: 18 residues. Trimming took 0 bases from V and 2 from J, leaving 20 bases between them. Germline V gives CDR1 SGHRS, CDR2 YFSETQ. DNA of the CDR3: TGCGCCAGCAGCTTGGCGAATAAGACAAAGGGGCAAAACTATGGCTACACCTTC. It encodes CASSLANKTKGQNYGYTF.

V and J are TRBV7-2 and TRBJ2-7; weak D call: TRBD2 (6 bases). Trimming pared 5 bases from V and 2 bases from J, leaving 13 bases between. Germline V lookup: CDR1 SGHTA, CDR2 FQGNSA. The CDR3 is 14 amino acids. The CDR3 region is CASSTGTGTYEQYF. Here the CDR3 DNA reads TGTGCCAGCAGCACCGGGACTGGAACCTACGAGCAGTACTTC. The variable domain in full, completed from reference TRBV7-2 and TRBJ2-7, reads GAGVSQSPSNKVTEKGKDVELRCDPISGHTALYWYRQSLGQGLEFLIYFQGNSAPDKSGLPSDRFSAERTGGSVSTLTIQRTQQEDSAVYLCASSTGTGTYEQYFGPGTRLTVT.

The chain recombines TRBV7-4 with TRBJ2-1; D ambiguous. The germline V and J ends were trimmed by 3 bases and 0 bases, with 12 bases remaining between them. Germline CDR1 and CDR2: SGHVT and SQSDAQ. The CDR3 is 16 residues long. The CDR3, as DNA: TGTGCCAGCAGCTTTGTACGAACGAGCTCCTACAATGAGCAGTTCTTC. Translating it yields CASSFVRTSSYNEQFF.

The rearrangement uses TRBV2 and TRBJ2-7, with 9 positions matching TRBD1. This CDR3 comprises 14 residues. Germline CDR1 and CDR2: SNHLY and FYNNEI. The junction had 2 bases not matched to a gene; V was cut back by 5 bases and J by 0 bases. The CDR3 here is CASSLQGASYEQYF. CDR3 DNA sequence: TGTGCCAGCAGTCTACAGGGGGCCTCCTACGAGCAGTACTTC.